This TCR beta chain was obtained from a study of control samples from healthy donors and cancer patients. Generated by immunoSEQ multiplex PCR, the TCRdb table keeps only in-frame clones and is missing some. Of approximately 150,000 clones listed, about nine tenths are singletons. Germline V gene data show CDR1 as MNHEY and CDR2 as SMNVEV (reference sequence). Between the trimmed V and J ends, which lost 1 base and 2 bases, there was a span of 8 bases. The CDR3 is 14 residues long. This rearrangement joins TRBV27 to TRBJ1-2, with a weak D call TRBD1 (5 bases). The TCR was taken from a man younger than 40 in good health. The sequenced sample was blood. The CDR3 DNA reads TGTGCCAGCAGTTTATTTCCAGGGAACTATGGCTACACCTTC. Translation: CASSLFPGNYGYTF.